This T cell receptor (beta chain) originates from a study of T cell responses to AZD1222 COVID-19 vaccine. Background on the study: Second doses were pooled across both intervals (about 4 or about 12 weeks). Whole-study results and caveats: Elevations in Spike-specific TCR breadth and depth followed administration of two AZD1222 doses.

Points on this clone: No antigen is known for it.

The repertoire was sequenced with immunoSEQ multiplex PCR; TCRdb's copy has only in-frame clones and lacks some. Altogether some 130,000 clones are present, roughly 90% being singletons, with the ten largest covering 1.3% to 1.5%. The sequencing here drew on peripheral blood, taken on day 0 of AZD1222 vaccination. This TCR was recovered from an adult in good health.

The CDR3 DNA reads TGTGCCAGCAGTTTGGGGGGACAAAGCGAGCAGTACTTC. This codes for CASSLGGQSEQYF. The chain is built from TRBV28 and TRBJ2-7; either TRBD1 or TRBD2 may fit D (6 bases each). Between the trimmed V and J ends, which lost 3 bases and 6 bases, there was a span of 12 bases. The CDR3 covers 13 residues. The germline V gene encodes CDR1 MDHEN and CDR2 SYDVKM.